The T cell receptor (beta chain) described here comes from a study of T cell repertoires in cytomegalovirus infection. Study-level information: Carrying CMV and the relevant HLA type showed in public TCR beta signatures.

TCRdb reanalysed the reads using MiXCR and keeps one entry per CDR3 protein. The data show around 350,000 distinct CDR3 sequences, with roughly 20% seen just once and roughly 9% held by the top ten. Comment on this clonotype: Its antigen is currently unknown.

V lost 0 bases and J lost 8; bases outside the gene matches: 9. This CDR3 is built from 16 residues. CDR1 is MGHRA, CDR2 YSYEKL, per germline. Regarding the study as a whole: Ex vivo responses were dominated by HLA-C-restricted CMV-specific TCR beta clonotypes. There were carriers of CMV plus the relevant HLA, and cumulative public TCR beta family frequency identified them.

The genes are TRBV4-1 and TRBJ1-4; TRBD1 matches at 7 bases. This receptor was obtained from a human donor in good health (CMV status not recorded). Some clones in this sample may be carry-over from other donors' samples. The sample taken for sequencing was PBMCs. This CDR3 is CASSQEASQGWEKLFF. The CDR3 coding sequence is TGCGCCAGCAGCCAAGAAGCTTCACAGGGGTGGGAAAAACTGTTTTTT.